This TCR beta chain derives from a study of shared clonotypes between healthy human individuals. Germline V lookup: CDR1 SGHTA, CDR2 FQGTGA. This CDR3 comprises 18 residues. Assay: immunoSEQ multiplex PCR; the TCRdb copy retains only in-frame clones and omits some. This table has about 1.1 million clones, 70% to 80% appearing once. Details on this clone: The junction departs from the called germline gene at one end, perhaps through a read error.

This receptor was taken from a man younger than 35 in good health. Some clones in this sample may be carry-over from other donors' samples. The rearrangement uses TRBV7-3 and TRBJ2-3; TRBD2 aligns across 9 bases. The sequenced sample consisted of memory CD4+ T cells from PBMCs. As for subset: CD45RA-negative fraction. The CDR3 DNA sequence: TGTGCCAGCAGCCTAACGGGACTAGCTTTTTCTAGCACAGATACGCAGTATTTT. Protein sequence: CASSLTGLAFSSTDTQYF.